The 4 T cell receptor beta chains listed next were all sequenced from one sample in a study of STAT5B mutations in CD4+ large granular lymphocyte leukemia (dated by TCRdb to between 2021 and 2023). Libraries were prepared through the immunoSEQ multiplex PCR assay. This immuneACCESS table, as held by TCRdb, lists in-frame sequences with V and J called but not all clones. Of the missing ones, under half trace to an unresolved V gene in checked studies; the others have no known cause. The sample contains some 23,000 clones, 74% of them found a single time. The ten most abundant clones make up about 9.8% of the sample. Sequencing was carried out using CD4+ T cells from blood buffy coats. The origin of the receptors is a human donor in good health.

Written as DNA, the CDR3 is TGTGCCAGCAAGACTCAATATGGCGCCAATTACGAGCAGTACTTC. Protein product: CASKTQYGANYEQYF. The chain links TRBV2 to TRBJ2-7, with D unresolved. Germline lookup yields CDR1 SNHLY and CDR2 FYNNEI. This CDR3 is 15 amino acids long. With 7 bases removed from V and 4 bases from J, the gap between germline ends came to 20 bases. Combining the CDR3 with reference TRBV2 and TRBJ2-7 gives the whole variable domain EPEVTQTPSHQVTQMGQEVILRCVPISNHLYFYWYRQILGQKVEFLVSFYNNEISEKSEIFDDQFSVERPDGSNFTLKIRSTKLEDSAMYFCASKTQYGANYEQYFGPGTRLTVT.

The V and J genes are TRBV5-1 and TRBJ2-2; 10 bases match TRBD1. CDR1 and CDR2 from the germline V gene are SGHRS and YFSETQ. Trimming removed 4 bases from V and 6 bases from J; junction bases left unmatched: 3. The CDR3 sequence is 14 residues long. The CDR3 loop reads CASSRQGAAGELFF. The CDR3 coding sequence is TGCGCCAGCAGCCGACAGGGGGCCGCCGGGGAGCTGTTTTTT.

Notes on this clone: Germline and junction disagree at one end, which may indicate a read error. The chain combines TRBV7-7 with TRBJ2-1; possible D gene TRBD2, 5 bases. CDR1 is SSHAT, CDR2 FNYEAQ, per germline (reference sequence). The CDR3 extends over 15 amino acids. CDR3 DNA: TGTGCTAGCAGCCTAGCTCTAGCCACTTACAATGAGCAGTTCTTC. Amino acid sequence: CASSLALATYNEQFF.

The rearrangement links TRBV6-1 to TRBJ2-1; D uncertain. V was cut by 5 bases and J by 3 bases, with 11 bases left in between. Germline CDR1 reads MNHNS; CDR2 reads SASEGT. The CDR3 has 14 residues. For the CDR3, the DNA is TGTGCCAGCAGTACCAGCGCGCGCTACAATGAGCAGTTCTTC. Protein product: CASSTSARYNEQFF.